This is a list of T cell receptor beta chains from one sample in a study of technical replicates of blood from several donors. Assay used: immunoSEQ multiplex PCR; TCRdb lists only in-frame clones, some missing. The sample has approximately 80,000 clones, around nine tenths seen once. The sequencing sample was made of T cells isolated from PBMCs. These receptor sequences come from a human donor in good health. Each CDR3 is given with its conserved first and last residue. Each record gives: CDR3 length, V gene, D gene, J gene, CDR3 protein. D genes are given only for firm matches.

14	TRBV4-3	TRBD1	TRBJ2-5	CASSLHRGLETQYF
14	TRBV7-2	.	TRBJ1-1	CASSLAGRDTEAFF
16	TRBV9	.	TRBJ2-1	CASSVEGGLAYNEQFF
14	TRBV11-3	.	TRBJ2-2	CASSSWDFLGQLFF
13	TRBV6-5	.	TRBJ1-2	CASSPHGAKGYTF
13	TRBV30	.	TRBJ2-1	CAWKRNIRNEQFF
14	TRBV7-3	.	TRBJ2-2	CASSRDRTTGELFF
15	TRBV9	TRBD2	TRBJ2-7	CASSVTSGKLYEQYF
15	TRBV6-6	TRBD2	TRBJ2-1	CASSYSAGAVNEQFF
15	TRBV5-6	TRBD1	TRBJ1-5	CASSEAEGAYQPQHF
16	TRBV9	TRBD2	TRBJ2-2	CASSATSGSRVGELFF
13	TRBV27	TRBD1	TRBJ1-5	CASSGQGGQPQHF
13	TRBV9	.	TRBJ1-2	CASSIMDSKGYTF
13	TRBV5-5	.	TRBJ2-7	CASSYTITYEQYF
14	TRBV9	TRBD1	TRBJ1-1	CASSGDRGLTEAFF
12	TRBV5-6	.	TRBJ2-7	CASSLQGHEQYF
13	TRBV5-4	TRBD1	TRBJ2-3	CASSQQGADTQYF
13	TRBV30	TRBD2	TRBJ2-7	CAWSGTSVGEQYF
13	TRBV2	.	TRBJ1-2	CASSRERDYGYTF
18	TRBV7-6	TRBD2	TRBJ2-5	CASSLLAGGPSSPETQYF
15	TRBV28	TRBD1	TRBJ1-2	CASSPGQGGYRGYTF
19	TRBV28	.	TRBJ1-1	CASSFNLGGMREFNTEAFF
14	TRBV2	.	TRBJ2-5	CASQIGNRLETQYF
15	TRBV6-1	TRBD1	TRBJ1-3	CASSEARTGGNTIYF
16	TRBV7-3	TRBD1	TRBJ2-1	CASSLNGQGSYNEQFF
13	TRBV4-3	TRBD2	TRBJ2-7	CASSQGLAFEQYF
13	TRBV28	.	TRBJ1-1	CASYLAVNTEAFF
15	TRBV19	TRBD2	TRBJ2-1	CASRLLAGVGNEQFF
15	TRBV14	.	TRBJ2-7	CASSQVGGSSYEQYF
17	TRBV15	TRBD1	TRBJ1-4	CATSGGQLQGANEKLFF
15	TRBV5-1	TRBD2	TRBJ2-1	CASSLSSSGNNEQFF
16	TRBV18	.	TRBJ1-4	CASSPETGRVDEKLFF
19	TRBV11-3	TRBD2	TRBJ2-1	CASSLTHGLAGGSYNEQFF
13	TRBV11-2	.	TRBJ2-1	CASSLVDWNEQFF
18	TRBV5-1	TRBD2	TRBJ2-7	CASSFSGFTAGGTYEQYF
13	TRBV7-3	TRBD1	TRBJ1-1	CASSDRVTTEAFF
12	TRBV6-7	.	TRBJ1-2	CASRRVVYGYTF
15	TRBV6-1	TRBD1	TRBJ1-2	CASEDSGTGSYGYTF
16	TRBV28	TRBD2	TRBJ2-7	CASRLAGAPNLYEQYF
14	TRBV4-2	.	TRBJ2-3	CASSQDSSTDTQYF
17	TRBV28	TRBD1	TRBJ1-5	CASSLRGLLLRNQPQHF
15	TRBV7-2	TRBD2	TRBJ2-2	CASSFGGRATGELFF
12	TRBV13	.	TRBJ2-1	CASSYLYNEQFF
13	TRBV9	TRBD1	TRBJ2-7	CASSRTGGYEQYF
16	TRBV7-6	TRBD1	TRBJ1-1	CASSLGLGTGVTEAFF